This T cell receptor (beta chain) was sequenced during a study of technical replicates of blood from a handful of donors. Produced via immunoSEQ multiplex PCR; TCRdb's table is partial and in-frame only. The sample lists just under 100,000 clones, approximately 95% occurring once. The CDR3 length is 16 residues. Germline values: CDR1 SGHVS, CDR2 FQNEAQ. V was shortened by 0 bases and J by 6 bases, with 15 bases between the two germline ends. The sequenced sample consisted of T cells isolated from PBMCs. This TCR was sampled from a human donor in good health. The V and J genes are TRBV7-8 and TRBJ2-1, with a tentative D call TRBD2 (6 bases). CDR3 in amino acids: CASSLALLAVGNEQFF. CDR3 sequence (DNA): TGTGCCAGCAGCTTAGCGCTGTTAGCGGTTGGCAATGAGCAGTTCTTC.